The T cell receptor (beta chain) described here comes from a study of regulatory T cells in long-lasting Graves disease. Study-level information: Patients met the persistent Graves' disease definition after over 5 years of antithyroid drugs with positive TSH receptor antibodies. Overall study findings and caveats: Persistent Graves' patients showed reduced TCR diversity versus newly diagnosed patients.

The TCR beta library used iRepertoire HTBI primers with Arm-PCR amplification of CDR3. TCRdb itself ran the multiplex PCR reads through MiXCR, one entry per CDR3 protein. The sample has some 420,000 distinct CDR3 sequences; approximately 23% are singletons. As for time point: persistent/refractory GD, antithyroid drugs over 5 years with positive TRAb. The TCR library was made from RNA that had been extracted from PBMCs in TRIzol. EDTA tubes collected around 10 milliliters of peripheral blood. Germline CDR1 KGHSH, CDR2 LQKENI. CDR3 length equals 13 residues. J gave up 5 bases and V 4 bases, and 4 bases lay outside the gene matches. This clonotype was recorded a few times. What it binds is not known.

Sequenced here: peripheral blood mononuclear cells (PBMCs), sampled when the disease was refractory, from a patient treated with antithyroid drugs. The chain combines TRBV18 with TRBJ2-7; 8 bases align to TRBD1. The clonotype originates from a female donor with Graves disease. The CDR3 reads CASSQQGGDEQYF. In DNA, the CDR3 is TGTGCCAGCTCACAACAGGGGGGCGACGAGCAGTACTTC. Complete variable domain (other parts from reference TRBV18 and TRBJ2-7): NAGVMQNPRHLVRRRGQEARLRCSPMKGHSHVYWYRQLPEEGLKFMVYLQKENIIDESGMPKERFSAEFPKEGPSILRIQQVVRGDSAAYFCASSQQGGDEQYFGPGTRLTVT.